The following is a T cell receptor beta chain sequence with its context. This CDR3 contains 14 residues. Trimming pared 7 bases from V and 2 bases from J, leaving 16 bases between. Germline V gives CDR1 SGHRS, CDR2 YFSETQ. The data derive from a study of blood T cell repertoires in COVID-19. Background on the study: Specimens from acute and convalescent COVID-19 originated in the United States, Italy and Spain. PBMCs, B-cell-depleted T cells, or T cells were the source of the cDNA or gDNA that made up the material.

Only in-frame clones appear in the TCRdb table, and some are missing; sequencing was by immunoSEQ multiplex PCR. Of 390,000 or so clones detected, more than 75% appear once; the ten largest clones hold 10%. J is TRBJ2-7 and V is TRBV5-1, with D tentatively TRBD1 (5 bases). The sequenced material came from PBMCs or T cells enriched from blood (not recorded which). The receptor was isolated from a woman aged 45-60 years who had recovered from COVID-19. The CDR3 bases are TGCGCCAGCTTCCACAGGACATCTCCCTACGAGCAGTACTTC. This encodes CASFHRTSPYEQYF.